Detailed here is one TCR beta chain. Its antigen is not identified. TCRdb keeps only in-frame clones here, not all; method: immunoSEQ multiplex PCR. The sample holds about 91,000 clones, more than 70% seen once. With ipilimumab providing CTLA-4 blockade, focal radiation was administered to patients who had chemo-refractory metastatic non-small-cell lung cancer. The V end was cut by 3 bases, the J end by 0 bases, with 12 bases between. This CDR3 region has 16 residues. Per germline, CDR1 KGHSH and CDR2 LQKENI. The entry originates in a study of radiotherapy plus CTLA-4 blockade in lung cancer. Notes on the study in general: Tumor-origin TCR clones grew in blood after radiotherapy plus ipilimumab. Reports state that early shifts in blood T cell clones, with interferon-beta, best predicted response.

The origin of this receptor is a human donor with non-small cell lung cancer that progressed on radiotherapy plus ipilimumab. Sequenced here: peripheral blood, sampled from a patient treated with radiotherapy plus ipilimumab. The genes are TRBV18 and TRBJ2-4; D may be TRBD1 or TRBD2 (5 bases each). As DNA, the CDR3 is TGTGCCAGCTCACCCCCGGTTGGGGGAGCCAAAAACATTCAGTACTTC. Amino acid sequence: CASSPPVGGAKNIQYF. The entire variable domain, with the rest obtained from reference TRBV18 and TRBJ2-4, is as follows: NAGVMQNPRHLVRRRGQEARLRCSPMKGHSHVYWYRQLPEEGLKFMVYLQKENIIDESGMPKERFSAEFPKEGPSILRIQQVVRGDSAAYFCASSPPVGGAKNIQYFGAGTRLSVL.